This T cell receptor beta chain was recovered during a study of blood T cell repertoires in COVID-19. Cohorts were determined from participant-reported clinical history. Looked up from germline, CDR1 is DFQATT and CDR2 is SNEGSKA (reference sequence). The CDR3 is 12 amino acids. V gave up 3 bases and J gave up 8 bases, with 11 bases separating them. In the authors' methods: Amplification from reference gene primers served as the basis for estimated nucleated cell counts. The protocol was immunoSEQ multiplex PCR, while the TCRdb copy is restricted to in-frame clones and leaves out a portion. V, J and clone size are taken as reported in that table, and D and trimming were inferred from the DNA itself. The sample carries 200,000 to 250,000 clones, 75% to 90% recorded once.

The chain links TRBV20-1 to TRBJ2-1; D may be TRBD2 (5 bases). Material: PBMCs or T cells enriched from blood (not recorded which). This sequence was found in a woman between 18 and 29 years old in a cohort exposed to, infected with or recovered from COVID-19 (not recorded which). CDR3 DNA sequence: TGCAGTGCTAGTACGAGCGGCGATGAGCAGTTCTTC. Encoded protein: CSASTSGDEQFF.